This T cell receptor (beta chain) is from a study of blood T cell repertoires in COVID-19. Turning to the study itself: Italy, Spain and the United States were the sources of the convalescent and acute COVID-19 samples.

As handled by the study authors: Estimated nucleated cell counts came from reference gene primer amplification. Repertoires were generated with immunoSEQ multiplex PCR, while TCRdb's copy carries only in-frame clones and drops some. Clone size and the V and J calls come from that table; the DNA yielded D and trimming. Of about 130,000 clones listed, around 88% are singletons. Everyone who took part was roughly 18 to 89 years old, and they came from about two dozen US areas. Donors were grouped by their self-reported clinical history. Germline lookup yields CDR1 SEHNR and CDR2 FQNEAQ (reference sequence). Trimming cost V 2 bases and J 0 bases; bases outside gene matches: 9. CDR3 size: 18 residues.

The TCR was taken from a woman aged 45-59 years who had recovered from COVID-19. The specimen sequenced was PBMCs or T cells enriched from blood (not recorded which). V gene TRBV7-9 combines with J gene TRBJ1-4; 7 nucleotides match TRBD1. The CDR3 loop reads CASSLRTGSGATNEKLFF. Written as DNA, the CDR3 is TGTGCCAGCAGCTTAAGGACAGGTTCGGGTGCAACTAATGAAAAACTGTTTTTT.